A selection of T cell receptor beta chains follows, all from one sample in a study of CD8 T cells in ankylosing spondylitis. In TCRdb, the 5' RACE reads were re-called with MiXCR into one record per CDR3 protein. Among a few hundred thousand distinct CDR3 sequences, 8% were seen once, and the ten largest hold less than 15%. The sequenced material came from blood, either unsorted or a sorted T cell fraction (not recorded which). The receptors derive from a male donor with ankylosing spondylitis. The CDR3 runs from the conserved cysteine through the conserved F or W. Clone size appears in some rows only: once, few, many, or a class for an expanded clone.

v_call,clone_size,cdr3_aa
TRBV12-3/TRBV12-4,many,CASSLVEVTEAFF
TRBV11-2,few,CASSTRDTEAFF
TRBV28,few,CASSLLASGRAEQFF
TRBV18,-,CASSPLEETTEQYF
TRBV19,-,CASFGQGAYNEQFF
TRBV7-9,-,CASSARREYGYTF
TRBV5-5,few,CASSSLTETQYF
TRBV4-2,few,CASSQDWVSNQPQHF
TRBV11-3,few,CASSSHPGPTGSTQYF
TRBV4-2,-,CASSQDEIGASGANVLTF
TRBV4-1,few,CASSQPQGGTGGPQYF
TRBV10-3,-,CAISDPQGRTGLNSISYNEQFF
TRBV5-6,few,CASSLGSAPNEKLFF
TRBV27,few,CASLSFGSSTDTQYF
TRBV2,few,CASSDRGNYGYTF
TRBV5-1,few,CASSPRGSEAFGGEQFF
TRBV29-1,few,CSVSTSSYNEQFF
TRBV7-2,few,CASSLDAANYGYTF
TRBV11-1,-,CASSLADRTFTDTQYF
TRBV7-3,few,CASSPEMGRETQYF
TRBV2,few,CASSEGQGLYEQYF
TRBV3-1,few,CASSQLGELAKNIQYF
TRBV7-2,few,CASSLAGGTNYGYTF
TRBV7-2,many,CASSRLGLYNEQFF
TRBV20-1,few,CSARDRGTGLETQYF
TRBV7-2,few,CASSSGLAGGPPEQYF
TRBV29-1,many,CSVKTGVGTDTQYF
TRBV5-1,-,CASQGDTGANVLTF
TRBV18,-,CASSPTGPHPNTGELFF
TRBV5-1,few,CASSSLGPFSFRSYNEQFF
TRBV5-1,-,CASSSRQGKDEQYF
TRBV6-5,few,CASSYSRGDTGELFF
TRBV6-1,-,CASSENRVKAFF
TRBV14,many,CASSPLDSYEQYF
TRBV25-1,-,CASSGPTRLSSIYNEQFF
TRBV12-3/TRBV12-4,-,CASSLDASTNEKLFF
TRBV20-1,-,CSARGLHGYGYTF
TRBV9,many,CASSVAGVSDTQYF
TRBV15,-,CATSRRRDPAYEQYF
TRBV12-3/TRBV12-4,-,CASSPGGVHSYEQYF
TRBV6-5,few,CASRRAFEAFF
TRBV5-1,many,CASRKDRGSNQPQHF
TRBV7-3,-,CASSPQTSGRYVTQYF
TRBV28,-,CASSGGGLVIYYEQYF
TRBV10-3,few,CAISERRAGLSYEQYF
TRBV4-3,few,CASSQDIQAYNEQFF
TRBV5-1,-,CASSTTSVSGELFF
TRBV5-6,few,CASSLRRGTGGNQPQHF
TRBV20-1,-,CSASYRENNYGYTF
TRBV6-1,few,CASSGQGAQHF
TRBV4-3,many,CASSQAGAGTGELFF
TRBV7-3,few,CASSPQPTSGSYEQYF
TRBV9,few,CASSAETQGPNEQFF
TRBV28,many,CASSLVERGSNQPQHF
TRBV7-2,few,CASSLRGTSGSGEQFF